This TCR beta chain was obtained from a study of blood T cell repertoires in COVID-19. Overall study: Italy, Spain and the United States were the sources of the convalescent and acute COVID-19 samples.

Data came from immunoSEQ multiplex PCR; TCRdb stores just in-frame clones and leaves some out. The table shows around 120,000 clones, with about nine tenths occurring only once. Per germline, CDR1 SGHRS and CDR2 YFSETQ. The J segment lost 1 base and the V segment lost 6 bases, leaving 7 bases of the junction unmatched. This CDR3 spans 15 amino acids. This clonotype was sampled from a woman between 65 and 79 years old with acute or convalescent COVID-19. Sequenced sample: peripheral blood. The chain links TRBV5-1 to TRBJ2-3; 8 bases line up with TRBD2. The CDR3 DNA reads TGCGCCAGCACCCCTCGGGGGGGCGGCACAGATACGCAGTATTTT. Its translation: CASTPRGGGTDTQYF.